These 23 T cell receptor beta chains were all obtained from the same sample, sequenced in a study of control samples from healthy donors and cancer patients. Libraries were prepared by immunoSEQ multiplex PCR; TCRdb keeps only in-frame clonotypes and omits some of them. The table shows 120,000 or so clones, with 89% occurring only once. Sequencing input: blood. The receptors were gathered from a man in his fifties or sixties in good health.

V gene TRBV5-6 combines with J gene TRBJ1-1; D is unclear. The CDR3 has 15 residues. CDR1 SGHDT and CDR2 YYEEEE come from the germline V gene. Trimming took off 1 base at V and 0 bases at J, with 10 bases between the two ends. CDR3 loop: CASSLLTSLNTEAFF. The CDR3 region has the DNA TGTGCCAGCAGCTTGTTAACAAGCCTGAACACTGAAGCTTTCTTT.

A single count supports this clone. The gene calls are TRBV9 and TRBJ1-1, with D unresolved. CDR1 is SGDLS, CDR2 YYNGEE, per germline. There are 14 residues in the CDR3. Trimming took off 0 bases at V and 1 base at J, with 7 bases between the two ends. The CDR3 loop reads CASSVGAENTEAFF. In DNA, the CDR3 is TGTGCCAGCAGCGTAGGGGCAGAGAACACTGAAGCTTTCTTT.

The chain recombines TRBV5-1 with TRBJ2-4; D is perhaps TRBD2 (6 bases). V was clipped by 4 bases and J by 8 bases, with 13 bases between them. The germline gives CDR1 SGHRS, CDR2 YFSETQ. The CDR3 is 13 residues long. The CDR3 coding sequence is TGCGCCAGCAGCCTACGGGACTGGGACATTCAGTACTTC. As protein: CASSLRDWDIQYF.

This rearrangement joins TRBV6-5 to TRBJ1-6; no clear D. Germline lookup yields CDR1 MNHEY and CDR2 SVGAGI. There are 15 residues in the CDR3. Trimming left V 0 bases short and J 10 bases short, with 13 bases between. The CDR3 bases are TGTGCCAGCAGTTACTCAGAAAGGGTTGGGTCACCCCTCCACTTT. The encoded protein is CASSYSERVGSPLHF.

V usage is TRBV4-1 and J usage is TRBJ1-3, with 7 bases fitting TRBD1. This CDR3 is 16 amino acids long. Germline V CDR1 and CDR2: MGHRA, YSYEKL. J was trimmed by 0 bases and V by 1 base; bases with no gene match: 3. CDR3 sequence: CASSQGTGFSGNTIYF. CDR3 DNA sequence: TGCGCCAGCAGCCAAGGGACAGGATTCTCTGGAAACACCATATATTTT.

The chain recombines TRBV5-4 with TRBJ1-2; TRBD1 is a possible D gene (5 bases). The CDR3 runs to 14 residues. The V gene lost 5 bases and the J gene lost 3 bases, with 14 bases spanning the gap. The germline V gene encodes CDR1 SGHNT and CDR2 YYREEE (reference sequence). The CDR3 coding sequence is TGTGCCAGCAGTGCCGGGACCAACTACTATGGCTACACCTTC. Amino acid sequence: CASSAGTNYYGYTF.

The chain is built from TRBV2 and TRBJ1-5; weak D call: TRBD1 (5 bases). In germline, CDR1 is SNHLY, CDR2 FYNNEI. The V gene lost 5 bases and the J gene lost 3 bases, with 11 bases spanning the gap. The CDR3 extends over 14 amino acids. The DNA for the CDR3 is TGTGCCAGCAGTTCAGGGCGGGTCAATCAGCCCCAGCATTTT. Amino acid sequence: CASSSGRVNQPQHF.

The rearrangement uses TRBV7-8 and TRBJ2-5, with 7 bases lining up with TRBD2. CDR3 length equals 16 residues. Germline V CDR1 and CDR2: SGHVS, FQNEAQ. The ends lost 1 base at V and 2 bases at J; junction bases unmatched: 7. The CDR3 protein is CASSLGVTAGQETQYF. The CDR3, as DNA: TGTGCCAGCAGCTTAGGGGTTACAGCGGGACAAGAGACCCAGTACTTC.

The DNA of the CDR3 is TGTGCCATCAGTGAAGAAACACCTCGGGACTCCTACGAGCAGTACTTC. The encoded protein is CAISEETPRDSYEQYF. The chain joins TRBV10-3 to TRBJ2-7; D is perhaps TRBD2 (5 bases). The CDR3 contains 16 residues. The germline V gene has CDR1 ENHRY and CDR2 SYGVKD. V shed 3 bases and J shed 0 bases, with 15 bases lying between them.

The J gene is TRBJ1-5, the V gene TRBV10-3; D unclear. The CDR3 is made up of 14 amino acids. From germline, CDR1 is ENHRY and CDR2 SYGVKD. The V and J ends lost 2 bases and 7 bases respectively, with 12 bases between them. The CDR3 DNA follows: TGTGCCATCAGTGAGACGGGATGGGTCCAGCCCCAGCATTTT. Its translation is CAISETGWVQPQHF.

The chain couples TRBV15 to TRBJ2-3; tentatively, D is TRBD2 (5 bases). This CDR3 has 18 residues. Germline V lookup: CDR1 LNHNV, CDR2 YYDKDF (reference sequence). Trimming took 0 bases from V and 5 from J, leaving 21 bases between them. CDR3 sequence reads: CATSRDSREDGGEDTQYF. The CDR3, as DNA: TGTGCCACCAGCAGAGATAGTCGAGAAGATGGAGGTGAAGATACGCAGTATTTT.

The chain combines TRBV9 with TRBJ1-1; D is uncertain. V gave up 2 bases and J gave up 1 base, with 15 bases separating them. Germline values: CDR1 SGDLS, CDR2 YYNGEE. The CDR3 length is 16 residues. The chain's CDR3 is CASSVRSSVSNTEAFF. As DNA, the CDR3 is TGTGCCAGCAGCGTTAGGTCTTCGGTTTCGAACACTGAAGCTTTCTTT.

The genes are TRBV7-2 and TRBJ2-7; 8 bases line up with TRBD1. The CDR3 loop spans 14 amino acids. The V gene's germline CDR1 is SGHTA and CDR2 FQGNSA. Losses at the gene ends were 1 base for V and 3 bases for J; bases not matched to a gene: 2. The CDR3: CASSLGGQGYEQYF. The DNA of the CDR3 is TGTGCCAGCAGCTTAGGAGGACAGGGCTACGAGCAGTACTTC.

The gene calls are TRBV6-6 and TRBJ2-1; D remains unclear. Germline assignment: CDR1 MNHNY and CDR2 SVGAGI (reference sequence). Between the trimmed V and J ends, which lost 1 base and 9 bases, there was a span of 7 bases. The CDR3 consists of 12 residues. The CDR3 reads CASSYFRREQFF. CDR3 nucleotide sequence: TGTGCCAGCAGTTACTTTAGGCGTGAGCAGTTCTTC.

The gene calls are TRBV5-6 and TRBJ1-5, with 8 bases fitting TRBD1. J gave up 2 bases and V 4 bases, and 11 bases lay outside the gene matches. The CDR3 covers 17 residues. The germline CDR1 and CDR2 sequences are SGHDT and YYEEEE. The CDR3 region is CASSHGQGFRGNQPQHF. The CDR3 nucleotides are TGTGCCAGCAGCCATGGACAGGGTTTTAGGGGCAATCAGCCCCAGCATTTT. Based on the CDR3 plus reference TRBV5-6 and TRBJ1-5, the full variable domain is DAGVTQSPTHLIKTRGQQVTLRCSPKSGHDTVSWYQQALGQGPQFIFQYYEEEERQRGNFPDRFSGHQFPNYSSELNVNALLLGDSALYLCASSHGQGFRGNQPQHFGDGTRLSIL.

The chain is built from TRBV7-9 and TRBJ1-3; no reliable D call. The germline V and J ends were trimmed by 1 base and 0 bases, with 4 bases remaining between them. This CDR3 contains 14 residues. Germline-derived CDR1 and CDR2 are SEHNR and FQNEAQ (reference sequence). The CDR3 reads CASSLDSSGNTIYF. As DNA, the CDR3 is TGTGCCAGCAGCTTAGACAGCTCTGGAAACACCATATATTTT.

The rearrangement joins TRBV24-1 to TRBJ2-1; D call uncertain. Germline CDR1 KGHDR, CDR2 SFDVKD. The V end was cut by 1 base, the J end by 7 bases, with 10 bases between. The CDR3 covers 14 residues. This CDR3 reads CATSDFRNPNEQFF. Written as DNA, the CDR3 is TGTGCCACCAGTGATTTCCGGAACCCGAATGAGCAGTTCTTC.

The gene calls are TRBV12-5 and TRBJ2-2; D is unclear. The V gene's germline CDR1 is LGHNT and CDR2 FRNRAP. The CDR3 spans 14 residues. V was clipped by 2 bases and J by 4 bases, with 8 bases between them. CDR3: CASGLTETTGELFF. Written as DNA, the CDR3 is TGTGCTAGTGGTTTGACGGAGACCACCGGGGAGCTGTTTTTT. Filled out from reference TRBV12-5 and TRBJ2-2, the complete variable domain reads DARVTQTPRHKVTEMGQEVTMRCQPILGHNTVFWYRQTMMQGLELLAYFRNRAPLDDSGMPKDRFSAEMPDATLATLKIQPSEPRDSAVYFCASGLTETTGELFFGEGSRLTVL.

This chain links TRBV3-1 (or the pseudogene TRBV3-2) with TRBJ2-1, with 9 bases matching TRBD1. Germline values: CDR1 LGHDT, CDR2 YNNKEL (reference sequence). V shed 6 bases, J shed 6 bases, and the junction held 12 bases outside the gene matches. The CDR3 contains 16 residues. CDR3 residues: CASSHLGDREGNEQFF. CDR3 DNA sequence: TGTGCCAGCAGTCACCTCGGGGACAGGGAAGGCAATGAGCAGTTCTTC.

The rearrangement uses TRBV6-2 or TRBV6-3 and TRBJ2-7; D may be TRBD1 (5 bases). The germline V gene encodes CDR1 MNHEY and CDR2 SVGEGT. V lost 4 bases and J 3 bases, leaving 13 bases between the germline ends. CDR3 length: 14 residues. CDR3 sequence reads: CASSSAGPYYEQYF. In DNA form, the CDR3 reads TGTGCCAGCAGTTCGGCAGGGCCCTACTACGAGCAGTACTTC.

The chain employs TRBV25-1 and TRBJ2-5; D perhaps matches TRBD1 (5 bases). Trimming removed 0 bases from V and 5 bases from J, with 13 bases in between. This CDR3 comprises 15 residues. Germline CDR1 is MGHDK and CDR2 is SYGVNS. CDR3 DNA: TGTGCCAGCAGTGAATATGCAGGGTTTCTGGAGACCCAGTACTTC. It encodes CASSEYAGFLETQYF. The full variable domain, with the rest looked up from reference TRBV25-1 and TRBJ2-5, is EADIYQTPRYLVIGTGKKITLECSQTMGHDKMYWYQQDPGMELHLIHYSYGVNSTEKGDLSSESTVSRIRTEHFPLTLESARPSHTSQYLCASSEYAGFLETQYFGPGTRLLVL.

This chain connects TRBV5-1 to TRBJ1-3, with 8 bases lining up with TRBD1. CDR1 is SGHRS, CDR2 YFSETQ, per germline. This CDR3 is built from 16 residues. V was clipped by 3 bases and J by 2 bases; unmatched bases: 7. The CDR3 sequence: CASSSNPGGTGNTIYF. In DNA form, the CDR3 reads TGCGCCAGCAGCTCCAATCCAGGGGGCACTGGAAACACCATATATTTT.

The V call is TRBV4-2, the J call TRBJ1-1; D is unresolved. Trimming took 4 bases from V and 8 from J, leaving 17 bases between them. The CDR3 loop spans 14 amino acids. CDR1 LGHNA and CDR2 YNFKEQ come from the germline V gene. In DNA, the CDR3 is TGTGCCAGCAGCCGGACCGGTGAGGGATCAGAAGCTTTCTTT. Translated: CASSRTGEGSEAFF.